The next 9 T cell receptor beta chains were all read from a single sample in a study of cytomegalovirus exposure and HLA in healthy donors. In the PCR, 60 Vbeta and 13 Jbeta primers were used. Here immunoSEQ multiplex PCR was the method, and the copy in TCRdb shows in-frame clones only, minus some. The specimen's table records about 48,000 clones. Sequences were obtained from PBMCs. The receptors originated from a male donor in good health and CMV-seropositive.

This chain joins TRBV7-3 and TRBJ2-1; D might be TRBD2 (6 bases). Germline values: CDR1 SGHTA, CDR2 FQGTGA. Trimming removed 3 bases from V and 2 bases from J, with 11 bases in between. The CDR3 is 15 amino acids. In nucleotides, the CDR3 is TGTGCCAGCAGCTTCGGCGGGAACGCCTACAATGAGCAGTTCTTC. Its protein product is CASSFGGNAYNEQFF.

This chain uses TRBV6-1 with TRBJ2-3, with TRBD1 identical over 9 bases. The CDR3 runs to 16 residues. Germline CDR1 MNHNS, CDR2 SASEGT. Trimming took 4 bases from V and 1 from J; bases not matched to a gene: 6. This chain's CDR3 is CASSVQQGARTDTQYF. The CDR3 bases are TGTGCCAGCAGTGTACAACAGGGGGCTCGCACAGATACGCAGTATTTT.

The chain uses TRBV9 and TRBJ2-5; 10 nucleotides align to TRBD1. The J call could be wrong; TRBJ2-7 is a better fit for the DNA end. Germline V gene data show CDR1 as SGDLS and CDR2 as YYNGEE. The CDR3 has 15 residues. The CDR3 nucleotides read TGTGCCAGCAGCATCACCGGGACAGGGGCCTACGAGCAGTACTTC. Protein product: CASSITGTGAYEQYF.

CDR3 in amino acids: CASSQLRTDTQYF. The CDR3 DNA reads as TGTGCCAGCAGCCAACTTCGGACAGATACGCAGTATTTT. The chain combines TRBV14 with TRBJ2-3; D is undetermined. The CDR3 runs to 13 residues. CDR1 and CDR2 (germline): SGHDN, FVKESK. Trimming shortened V by 2 bases and J by 3 bases, and 6 bases separated the two germline ends.

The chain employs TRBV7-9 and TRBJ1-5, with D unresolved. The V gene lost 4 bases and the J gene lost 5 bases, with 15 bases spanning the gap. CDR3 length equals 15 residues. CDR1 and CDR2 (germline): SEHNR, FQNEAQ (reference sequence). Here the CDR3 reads CASSSTLSGDQPQHF. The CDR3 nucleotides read TGTGCCAGCAGCTCGACCCTTTCGGGAGATCAGCCCCAGCATTTT.

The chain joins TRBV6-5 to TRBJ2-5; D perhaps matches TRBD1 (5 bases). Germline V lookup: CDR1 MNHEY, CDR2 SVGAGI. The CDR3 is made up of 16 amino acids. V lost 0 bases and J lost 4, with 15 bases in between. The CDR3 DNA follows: TGTGCCAGCAGTTACTCATGGACACTTATGGGAGAGACCCAGTACTTC. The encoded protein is CASSYSWTLMGETQYF.

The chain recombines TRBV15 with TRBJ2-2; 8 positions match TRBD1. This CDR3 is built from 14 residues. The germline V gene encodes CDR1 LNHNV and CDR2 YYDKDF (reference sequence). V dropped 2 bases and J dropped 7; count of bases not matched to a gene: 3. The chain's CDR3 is CATSRRTGIGELFF. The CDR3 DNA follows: TGTGCCACCAGCAGAAGGACAGGGATCGGGGAGCTGTTTTTT.

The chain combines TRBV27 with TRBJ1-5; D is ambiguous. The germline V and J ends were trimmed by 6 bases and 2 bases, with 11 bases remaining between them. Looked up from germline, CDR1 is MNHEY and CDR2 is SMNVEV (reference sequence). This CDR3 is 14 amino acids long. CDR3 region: CASSSRRGNQPQHF. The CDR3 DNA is TGTGCCAGCAGCTCAAGACGGGGCAATCAGCCCCAGCATTTT.

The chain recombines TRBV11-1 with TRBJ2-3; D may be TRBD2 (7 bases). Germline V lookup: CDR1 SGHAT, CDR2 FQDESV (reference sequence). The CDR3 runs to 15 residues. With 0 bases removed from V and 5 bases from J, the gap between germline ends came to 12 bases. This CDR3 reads CASSLARGGGDTQYF. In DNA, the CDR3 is TGTGCCAGCAGCTTAGCGAGGGGGGGAGGAGATACGCAGTATTTT.